This TCR beta chain was sequenced in a study of OX40 agonist ivuxolimab in advanced cancers. Sequencing used immunoSEQ multiplex PCR; TCRdb keeps in-frame clones, though not all of them. The data contain about 81,000 clones, about 80% of them singletons. This clone was seen only once. The CDR3 covers 14 residues. Germline assignment: CDR1 SEHNR and CDR2 FQNEAQ (reference sequence). V gave up 5 bases and J gave up 2 bases, with 9 bases separating them. Sequenced here: CD4+ or CD8+ T cells sorted from blood, sampled in a trial of the OX40 agonist ivuxolimab. The chain employs TRBV7-9 and TRBJ2-2; possible D gene TRBD2, 5 bases. This receptor was obtained from an adult with an advanced solid tumor such as melanoma, head and neck, liver or kidney cancer. This CDR3 is CASSLGSNTGELFF. CDR3 nucleotide sequence: TGTGCCAGCAGCCTTGGGAGCAACACCGGGGAGCTGTTTTTT.